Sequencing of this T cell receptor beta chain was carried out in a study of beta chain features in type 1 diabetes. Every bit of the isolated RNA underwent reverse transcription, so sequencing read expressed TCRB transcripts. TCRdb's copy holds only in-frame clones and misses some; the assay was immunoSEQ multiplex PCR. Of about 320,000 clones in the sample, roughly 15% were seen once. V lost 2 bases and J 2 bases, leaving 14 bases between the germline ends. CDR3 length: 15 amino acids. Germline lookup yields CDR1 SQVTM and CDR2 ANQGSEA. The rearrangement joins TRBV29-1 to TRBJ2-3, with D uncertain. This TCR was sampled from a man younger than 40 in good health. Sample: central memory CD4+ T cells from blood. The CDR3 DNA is TGCAGCGTTGAACCAATGCGAGCTAACACAGATACGCAGTATTTT. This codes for CSVEPMRANTDTQYF.